A single sample gave rise to the 27 T cell receptor beta chains below, sequenced in a study of T-cell memory formation after mild COVID-19. TCRdb fed the 5' RACE reads into MiXCR, producing one record per CDR3 protein. The table includes 150,000 to 200,000 distinct CDR3 sequences, less than 40% detected once. Sequenced: PBMCs or a T cell subset sorted from them (not recorded which). Receptor source: an adult woman who had mild COVID-19 (a few samples of this study predate the infection). Cell type and time point are not known.

This clonotype was recorded a few times. The genes are TRBV4-1 and TRBJ1-3, with unresolved D. Germline V gene sequence: CDR1 MGHRA, CDR2 YSYEKL. Between the trimmed V and J ends, which lost 1 base and 1 base, there was a span of 11 bases. The CDR3 has 16 residues. The CDR3 protein is CASSQVIRRSGNTIYF. The CDR3 nucleotides are TGCGCCAGCAGCCAAGTTATACGTCGGTCTGGAAACACCATATATTTT.

In its sample, this clonotype was seen a few times. The rearrangement links TRBV5-1 to TRBJ2-3; D uncertain. V lost 0 bases to trimming and J lost 0 bases, with 11 bases between them. This CDR3 is 16 amino acids long. Germline-derived CDR1 and CDR2 are SGHRS and YFSETQ. The CDR3 here is CASSLGAWGSTDTQYF. The CDR3 bases are TGCGCCAGCAGCTTGGGCGCGTGGGGAAGCACAGATACGCAGTATTTT.

This clonotype appeared a few times. The gene calls are TRBV6-6 and TRBJ1-1; D ambiguous. Per the germline V gene, CDR1 is MNHNY and CDR2 is SVGAGI (reference sequence). CDR3 length: 13 amino acids. The ends were cut back, 5 bases at V and 5 bases at J, with 12 bases in the middle. CDR3 amino acids: CASSGSRGTEAFF. The CDR3 DNA reads TGTGCCAGCAGTGGGAGTCGAGGGACTGAAGCTTTCTTT.

This clonotype appeared a few times. This chain links TRBV6-2 or TRBV6-3 with TRBJ2-7; D is undetermined. The V end lost 7 bases, the J end lost 5 bases, and 9 bases lay between the germline ends. This CDR3 is 11 amino acids long. The germline V gene encodes CDR1 MNHEY and CDR2 SVGEGT. The CDR3 sequence is CASTGLDEQYF. CDR3 sequence (DNA): TGTGCCAGCACCGGCCTGGACGAGCAGTACTTC.

This clonotype was seen a handful of times. The DNA of the CDR3 is TGTGCCAGCAGTTACTCAAGACTAGCGGGAGGTCTAGAGACCCAGTACTTC. This codes for CASSYSRLAGGLETQYF. This sequence joins TRBV6-2 or TRBV6-3 and TRBJ2-5; the match to TRBD2 covers 13 bases. V shed 0 bases and J 4 bases; nucleotides not matched to a gene: 5. CDR1 and CDR2 from the germline V gene are MNHEY and SVGEGT. This CDR3 spans 17 amino acids.

This CDR3 is CASSPGTSGALSVNEQFF. The CDR3, as DNA: TGTGCCAGCAGCCCGGGGACTAGCGGGGCCTTGTCTGTCAATGAGCAGTTCTTC. The V call is TRBV11-2, the J call TRBJ2-1, with 13 nucleotides matching TRBD2. V shed 5 bases, J shed 6 bases, and the junction held 13 bases outside the gene matches. The germline V gene encodes CDR1 SGHAT and CDR2 FQNNGV. This CDR3 is built from 18 residues.

This clonotype was seen only a few times. V gene TRBV12-3 or TRBV12-4 combines with J gene TRBJ2-1, with D perhaps matching TRBD1 (5 bases). The CDR3 spans 14 residues. V was clipped by 8 bases and J by 0 bases, with 11 bases between them. The CDR3 sequence: CASGASSSYNEQFF. The CDR3 DNA reads as TGTGCCAGCGGGGCCTCAAGCTCCTACAATGAGCAGTTCTTC.

Only a few counts were recorded for this clonotype. V usage is TRBV12-3 or TRBV12-4 and J usage is TRBJ2-7; D remains unclear. The CDR3 is made up of 14 amino acids. V lost 7 bases, J lost 0 bases, and 13 bases lay in between. The CDR3 sequence is CASTALGVSYEQYF. CDR3 bases: TGTGCCAGCACTGCCCTCGGAGTCTCCTACGAGCAGTACTTC.

The rearrangement links TRBV7-3 to TRBJ1-1, with a tentative D call TRBD1 (5 bases). Germline V lookup: CDR1 SGHTA, CDR2 FQGTGA. Between the trimmed V and J ends, which lost 5 bases and 1 base, there was a span of 11 bases. The CDR3 contains 14 residues. The CDR3 nucleotides read TGTGCCAGCAGCCTTGGACACGGGAACACTGAAGCTTTCTTT. This sequence encodes CASSLGHGNTEAFF.

This clonotype has a handful of counts. The J gene is TRBJ1-4, the V gene TRBV12-3 or TRBV12-4; weak D call: TRBD1 (6 bases). CDR3 length: 15 amino acids. The V and J ends lost 6 bases and 7 bases respectively, with 18 bases between them. The CDR3 reads CASSPKQGGAEKLFF. The CDR3 nucleotides are TGTGCCAGCAGCCCCAAACAGGGAGGAGCTGAAAAACTGTTTTTT.

This clonotype was counted ten times or more. The CDR3 sequence is CASTLGSAGTGVRAEAFF. DNA for the CDR3: TGCGCCAGCACCTTAGGGTCCGCCGGGACAGGGGTACGCGCTGAAGCTTTCTTT. This rearrangement joins TRBV5-1 to TRBJ1-1, with TRBD1 matching over 10 bases. CDR1 SGHRS and CDR2 YFSETQ come from the germline V gene. The CDR3 has 18 amino acids. With V trimmed by 6 bases and J by 6 bases, 20 bases remained unmatched.

This chain connects TRBV2 to TRBJ1-1; D is perhaps TRBD1 (6 bases). This CDR3 spans 13 amino acids. Per germline, CDR1 SNHLY and CDR2 FYNNEI. V lost 8 bases and J lost 9, with 19 bases in between. CDR3 in DNA: TGTGCCAGCCTAGAGGGGGGCGGGTGGAAAGCTTTCTTT. It translates to CASLEGGGWKAFF.

The table lists this clonotype with a few counts. The genes are TRBV12-5 and TRBJ2-1; D remains unclear. Trimming cost V 2 bases and J 5 bases, with 7 bases left between them. This CDR3 contains 13 residues. Germline assignment: CDR1 LGHNT and CDR2 FRNRAP. The DNA of the CDR3 is TGTGCTAGTGGTTTGACAAGGCACAATGAGCAGTTCTTC. It is translated as CASGLTRHNEQFF.

This clonotype occurred a few times. The chain employs TRBV29-1 and TRBJ2-3, with D possibly matching TRBD1 (5 bases). The V and J ends lost 1 base and 2 bases respectively, with 10 bases between them. The CDR3 has 14 residues. CDR1 SQVTM and CDR2 ANQGSEA come from the germline V gene. CDR3 protein: CSVEGYRNTDTQYF. CDR3 DNA sequence: TGCAGCGTTGAAGGTTACAGGAACACAGATACGCAGTATTTT.

CDR3 sequence (DNA): TGTGCCAGCAGCCAAGTTCTTTATCCGGAACTAGCGGACGACAATGAGCAGTTCTTC. This sequence encodes CASSQVLYPELADDNEQFF. This chain uses TRBV3-1 with TRBJ2-1; 8 positions match TRBD2. The length of the CDR3 is 19 residues. V dropped 1 base and J dropped 5; count of bases not matched to a gene: 16. Germline V gene sequence: CDR1 LGHDT, CDR2 YNNKEL (reference sequence).

This clonotype occurred a few times. V gene TRBV20-1 combines with J gene TRBJ2-4; unclear D gene. V dropped 6 bases and J dropped 0 bases, with 12 bases sitting between them. Germline V gene data show CDR1 as DFQATT and CDR2 as SNEGSKA (reference sequence). CDR3 size: 14 residues. CDR3 region: CSAIGPLAKNIQYF. The CDR3 bases are TGCAGTGCCATCGGACCGCTAGCCAAAAACATTCAGTACTTC.

The chain is built from TRBV18 and TRBJ2-7, with a tentative D call TRBD2 (5 bases). CDR3 size: 12 residues. V gave up 1 base and J gave up 7 bases, with 8 bases separating them. The V gene's germline CDR1 is KGHSH and CDR2 LQKENI. Written as DNA, the CDR3 is TGTGCCAGCTCACCACGGTCGGGGGAGCAGTACTTC. Protein product: CASSPRSGEQYF.

This clonotype was seen a few times. This chain links TRBV2 with TRBJ1-4, with D possibly matching TRBD1 (6 bases). V was shortened by 6 bases and J by 8 bases, with 10 bases between the two germline ends. In germline, CDR1 is SNHLY, CDR2 FYNNEI. This CDR3 spans 12 amino acids. This CDR3 reads CASRQGGEKLFF. CDR3 in DNA: TGTGCCAGCAGACAGGGTGGGGAAAAACTGTTTTTT.

The chain is built from TRBV6-5 and TRBJ2-7, with TRBD2 identical over 8 bases. Germline assignment: CDR1 MNHEY and CDR2 SVGAGI. This CDR3 has 15 amino acids. J lost 3 bases, V lost 2 bases, and 6 bases had no gene match. CDR3 nucleotide sequence: TGTGCCAGCAGTTACCTCGGGGGGGCTGGCTACGAGCAGTACTTC. Protein sequence: CASSYLGGAGYEQYF.

The rearrangement joins TRBV9 to TRBJ2-3; 8 bases line up with TRBD2. The V and J ends lost 0 bases and 3 bases, in that order; junction bases with no gene match: 3. CDR1 is SGDLS and CDR2 is YYNGEE in the germline V gene. This CDR3 has 15 amino acids. The CDR3 loop is CASSVAAGGTDTQYF. Written as DNA, the CDR3 is TGTGCCAGCAGCGTAGCGGCGGGAGGTACAGATACGCAGTATTTT.

The genes are TRBV20-1 and TRBJ1-6; D gene unclear. Germline lookup yields CDR1 DFQATT and CDR2 SNEGSKA (reference sequence). V lost 0 bases to trimming and J lost 10 bases, with 10 bases between them. The CDR3 runs 13 residues. CDR3 sequence: CSARDSTRSPLHF. In nucleotides, the CDR3 is TGCAGTGCTAGAGACAGTACCCGGTCACCCCTCCACTTT.

The V gene is TRBV7-6, the J gene TRBJ2-2; D tentatively fits TRBD1 or TRBD2 (5 bases each). Trimming took 5 bases from V and 2 from J, leaving 15 bases between them. The CDR3 extends over 16 amino acids. CDR1 and CDR2 (germline): SGHVS, FNYEAQ. Here the CDR3 reads CASSLGELVNTGELFF. The CDR3 DNA is TGTGCCAGCAGCCTGGGGGAACTAGTTAACACCGGGGAGCTGTTTTTT.

The chain couples TRBV11-2 to TRBJ2-5; 7 bases match TRBD1. Germline V lookup: CDR1 SGHAT, CDR2 FQNNGV. Trimming took 4 bases from V and 7 from J; bases not matched to a gene: 9. The CDR3 covers 14 residues. CDR3 sequence (DNA): TGTGCCAGCAGCTCGCCAGGGGGACCAAGGACCCAGTACTTC. It encodes CASSSPGGPRTQYF.

This chain uses TRBV11-2 with TRBJ2-3, with D perhaps matching TRBD2 (5 bases). The CDR3 extends over 15 amino acids. Germline assignment: CDR1 SGHAT and CDR2 FQNNGV. V dropped 3 bases and J dropped 5 bases, with 15 bases sitting between them. The CDR3 DNA reads as TGTGCCAGCAGCTTCGGGTCCACTCGGGGAGATACGCAGTATTTT. Protein product: CASSFGSTRGDTQYF.

This clonotype turned up a few times. This chain uses TRBV7-2 with TRBJ2-1; 10 bases are a match to TRBD2. Germline-derived CDR1 and CDR2 are SGHTA and FQGNSA. The CDR3 is 18 amino acids. The ends lost 1 base at V and 1 base at J; junction bases unmatched: 7. CDR3 loop: CASSLVTSGTVSYNEQFF. The CDR3 DNA reads as TGTGCCAGCAGCTTAGTAACTAGCGGGACGGTATCCTACAATGAGCAGTTCTTC.

The chain is built from TRBV5-5 and TRBJ1-5, with 8 positions matching TRBD1. V lost 6 bases to trimming and J lost 5 bases; unmatched junction nucleotides: 7. The CDR3 length is 14 residues. CDR1 is SGHKS, CDR2 YYEKEE, per germline (reference sequence). CDR3 bases: TGTGCCAGCACCCGGACAGGGACGGATCAGCCCCAGCATTTT. Translation: CASTRTGTDQPQHF.

This clonotype was picked up a small number of times. The chain links TRBV29-1 to TRBJ1-2; tentatively, D is TRBD1 (6 bases). Trimming pared 4 bases from V and 6 bases from J, leaving 6 bases between. The CDR3 is 10 amino acids. The germline CDR1 and CDR2 sequences are SQVTM and ANQGSEA. CDR3 DNA: TGCAGCGTTGCAGGGGATGGCTACACCTTC. It specifies CSVAGDGYTF. Full variable domain (remainder filled in from reference TRBV29-1 and TRBJ1-2): SAVISQKPSRDICQRGTSLTIQCQVDSQVTMMFWYRQQPGQSLTLIATANQGSEATYESGFVIDKFPISRPNLTFSTLTVSNMSPEDSSIYLCSVAGDGYTFGSGTRLTVV.